Presented here are 24 T cell receptor beta chains from one specimen sequenced in a study of blood T cell repertoires in COVID-19. Produced via immunoSEQ multiplex PCR; TCRdb's table is partial and in-frame only. The data show some 220,000 clones, around 90% seen once. Sequences were obtained from peripheral blood. Every receptor here comes from a man aged 25 to 40 with COVID-19, enrolled during active disease.

This sequence joins TRBV7-9 and TRBJ1-2; the D is unclear. The CDR3 totals 14 residues. Trimming stripped 4 bases from V and 3 bases from J, with 12 bases between. The germline V gene has CDR1 SEHNR and CDR2 FQNEAQ (reference sequence). Here the CDR3 DNA reads TGTGCCAGCAGCTCCCCCTCGGTCCACTATGGCTACACCTTC. Protein sequence: CASSSPSVHYGYTF.

The CDR3 nucleotides read TGTGCCACCAGCAGGATCCGGGACTACTCTGAAAAACTGTTTTTT. Translated, it gives CATSRIRDYSEKLFF. The chain carries TRBV15 and TRBJ1-4; possibly TRBD1 for D (5 bases). Germline V CDR1 and CDR2: LNHNV, YYDKDF (reference sequence). The CDR3 sequence is 15 residues long. Trimming stripped 3 bases from V and 7 bases from J, with 15 bases between.

This chain uses TRBV19 with TRBJ1-2; D is undetermined. The CDR3 is 14 amino acids. The V end lost 5 bases, the J end lost 2 bases, and 12 bases lay between the germline ends. Germline CDR1 reads LNHDA; CDR2 reads SQIVND (reference sequence). The CDR3 bases are TGTGCCAGTAGTGCAATTCTATTGAACTATGGCTACACCTTC. Protein sequence: CASSAILLNYGYTF.

The table lists this clone with a count of one. The CDR3 coding sequence is TGTGCCAGCAATAGGAGGAACACTGAAGCTTTCTTT. Its translation: CASNRRNTEAFF. This chain links TRBV7-9 with TRBJ1-1; D remains ambiguous. V lost 7 bases, J lost 1 base, and 7 bases lay in between. The CDR3 spans 12 residues. CDR1 is SEHNR and CDR2 is FQNEAQ in the germline V gene (reference sequence). Together with reference TRBV7-9 and TRBJ1-1, the CDR3 gives the full variable domain: DTGVSQNPRHKITKRGQNVTFRCDPISEHNRLYWYRQTLGQGPEFLTYFQNEAQLEKSRLLSDRFSAERPKGSFSTLEIQRTEQGDSAMYLCASNRRNTEAFFGQGTRLTVV.

This clone came up once. The V gene is TRBV6-1, the J gene TRBJ1-3, with TRBD1 matching 7 bases. The CDR3 runs 18 residues. After removal of 2 bases from V and 0 bases from J, the junction contained 10 bases not matched to a gene. Germline values: CDR1 MNHNS, CDR2 SASEGT. Here the CDR3 DNA reads TGTGCCAGCAGTGAAATGGCAGGGGGAACGGGCTCTGGAAACACCATATATTTT. It translates to CASSEMAGGTGSGNTIYF.

The V gene is TRBV6-5, the J gene TRBJ1-1; 9 nucleotides agree with TRBD1. The CDR3 is 13 residues long. The junction had 3 bases not matched to a gene; V was cut back by 9 bases and J by 1 base. Germline CDR1 reads MNHEY; CDR2 reads SVGAGI. Written as DNA, the CDR3 is TGTGCCAGAAACAGGGGGCCGAACACTGAAGCTTTCTTT. This sequence encodes CARNRGPNTEAFF.

V and J are TRBV6-7 and TRBJ2-2; D may be TRBD2 (5 bases). TRBV6-7 is treated as an ORF (open reading frame) with a function not yet certain. This CDR3 is built from 17 residues. Trimming pared 4 bases from V and 0 bases from J, leaving 15 bases between. The DNA for the CDR3 is TGTGCCAGCAGTTCGAAGTCTCGACTAACGAACACCGGGGAGCTGTTTTTT. Protein sequence: CASSSKSRLTNTGELFF.

This chain joins TRBV6-2 or TRBV6-3 and TRBJ1-2; D is uncertain. V was shortened by 6 bases and J by 1 base, with 6 bases between the two germline ends. Germline V gene lookup returns CDR1 MNHEY and CDR2 SVGEGT. The CDR3 consists of 12 residues. The CDR3 region has the DNA TGTGCCAGCAGCGGCTTTAACTATGGCTACACCTTC. Translating it yields CASSGFNYGYTF.

The chain is built from TRBV2 and TRBJ1-5, with TRBD1 matching 7 bases. The CDR3 covers 14 residues. Trimming at V came to 4 bases and at J to 4 bases, leaving 4 bases not matched to a gene. Germline V lookup: CDR1 SNHLY, CDR2 FYNNEI. CDR3 nucleotides: TGTGCCAGCAGTGGCTTGACAGGGAATCAGCCCCAGCATTTT. It specifies CASSGLTGNQPQHF. The full variable domain, rest sourced from reference TRBV2 and TRBJ1-5, is EPEVTQTPSHQVTQMGQEVILRCVPISNHLYFYWYRQILGQKVEFLVSFYNNEISEKSEIFDDQFSVERPDGSNFTLKIRSTKLEDSAMYFCASSGLTGNQPQHFGDGTRLSIL.

The chain couples TRBV6-1 to TRBJ1-4, with D perhaps TRBD1 (6 bases). Trimming took off 5 bases at V and 4 bases at J, with 14 bases between the two ends. This CDR3 has 15 amino acids. Looked up from germline, CDR1 is MNHNS and CDR2 is SASEGT. CDR3 DNA: TGTGCCAGCAGTCTTCGGGGGGCGGGTAATGAAAAACTGTTTTTT. It translates to CASSLRGAGNEKLFF.

The rearrangement uses TRBV19 and TRBJ1-2; 8 positions agree with TRBD1. This CDR3 contains 14 residues. The germline V gene has CDR1 LNHDA and CDR2 SQIVND (reference sequence). V lost 4 bases, J lost 7 bases, and 8 bases stayed unmatched. The CDR3 region has the DNA TGTGCCAGTAGTACCCCGGACAGGGTTGCTGGCTACACCTTC. Translating gives CASSTPDRVAGYTF.

This clone was detected only once. The chain employs TRBV28 and TRBJ1-2; D remains ambiguous. Trimming shortened V by 6 bases and J by 3 bases, and 11 bases separated the two germline ends. This CDR3 spans 13 amino acids. Germline V CDR1 and CDR2: MDHEN, SYDVKM. The CDR3 loop is CASSQRRDYGYTF. In DNA, the CDR3 is TGTGCCAGCAGCCAAAGGAGGGACTATGGCTACACCTTC.

This chain links TRBV10-2 with TRBJ1-6; 9 bases match TRBD1. This CDR3 comprises 14 residues. J was trimmed by 8 bases and V by 7 bases; bases with no gene match: 6. Germline values: CDR1 WSHSY, CDR2 SAAADI. The CDR3 sequence is CASMRWTGDSPLHF. In nucleotides, the CDR3 is TGCGCCAGCATGCGATGGACAGGGGATTCACCCCTCCACTTT.

This chain uses TRBV6-6 with TRBJ2-7, with 11 positions matching TRBD2. The V gene end was trimmed by 6 bases and the J gene end by 2 bases; junction bases not matched to a gene: 6. The germline V gene encodes CDR1 MNHNY and CDR2 SVGAGI (reference sequence). The CDR3 covers 15 residues. The CDR3 region has the DNA TGTGCCAGCAGCGAGCTTAGCGGGGGGGCCTACGAGCAGTACTTC. Its protein is CASSELSGGAYEQYF.

This clone occurred a few times. The genes are TRBV6-5 and TRBJ1-5, with D possibly being TRBD1 (5 bases). With 6 bases removed from V and 10 bases from J, the gap between germline ends came to 16 bases. There are 13 residues in the CDR3. Germline CDR1 reads MNHEY; CDR2 reads SVGAGI. CDR3 in amino acids: CASRGLGGEPQHF. CDR3 DNA sequence: TGTGCCAGCAGGGGTTTGGGAGGGGAACCCCAGCATTTT.

This clone was seen just once. CDR3 amino acids: CASSPRHIVYGYTF. CDR3 nucleotides: TGTGCCAGCAGCCCGCGACATATAGTCTATGGCTACACCTTC. The rearrangement uses TRBV14 and TRBJ1-2, with no clear D. The CDR3 spans 14 residues. Germline-derived CDR1 and CDR2 are SGHDN and FVKESK. The V and J ends lost 4 bases and 4 bases respectively, with 13 bases between them.

V and J are TRBV27 and TRBJ1-2, with D possibly matching TRBD1 (6 bases). The CDR3 loop spans 13 amino acids. Germline V gives CDR1 MNHEY, CDR2 SMNVEV (reference sequence). Trimming cost V 2 bases and J 6 bases, with 10 bases left between them. CDR3 region: CASSLGQGHGYTF. The CDR3 DNA is TGTGCCAGCAGTTTAGGGCAGGGGCATGGCTACACCTTC.

V usage is TRBV11-2 and J usage is TRBJ1-2, with 8 bases fitting TRBD1. Trimming cost V 1 base and J 2 bases; bases outside gene matches: 3. This CDR3 is 15 amino acids long. Per the germline V gene, CDR1 is SGHAT and CDR2 is FQNNGV. This CDR3 is CASSLAGQGNYGYTF. DNA of the CDR3: TGTGCCAGCAGCTTAGCCGGACAGGGCAACTATGGCTACACCTTC.

The chain combines TRBV6-5 with TRBJ2-7, with TRBD1 matching 9 bases. J gave up 0 bases and V 6 bases, and 3 bases lay outside the gene matches. The CDR3 runs 14 residues. CDR1 is MNHEY and CDR2 is SVGAGI in the germline V gene. Here the CDR3 reads CASRSGQGSYEQYF. CDR3 bases: TGTGCCAGCAGGTCGGGACAGGGCTCCTACGAGCAGTACTTC.

V is TRBV19 and J is TRBJ2-2, with 7 positions matching TRBD2. The V and J ends lost 3 bases and 6 bases, in that order; junction bases with no gene match: 1. Germline CDR1 LNHDA, CDR2 SQIVND (reference sequence). The CDR3 loop spans 13 amino acids. For the CDR3, the DNA is TGTGCCAGTAGTATGCGGGGGTCCGGGGAGCTGTTTTTT. This codes for CASSMRGSGELFF. Full variable domain (rest looked up from reference TRBV19 and TRBJ2-2): DGGITQSPKYLFRKEGQNVTLSCEQNLNHDAMYWYRQDPGQGLRLIYYSQIVNDFQKGDIAEGYSVSREKKESFPLTVTSAQKNPTAFYLCASSMRGSGELFFGEGSRLTVL.

V usage is TRBV18 and J usage is TRBJ2-7, with a weak D call TRBD1 (6 bases). Germline assignment: CDR1 KGHSH and CDR2 LQKENI. Trimming stripped 4 bases from V and 3 bases from J, with 16 bases between. This CDR3 has 15 amino acids. CDR3 nucleotide sequence: TGTGCCAGCTCACAACCATCGGACAGATACTACGAGCAGTACTTC. Translating gives CASSQPSDRYYEQYF.

The rearrangement links TRBV5-4 to TRBJ2-1; 9 bases are shared with TRBD1. Germline V gene lookup returns CDR1 SGHNT and CDR2 YYREEE (reference sequence). Germline trimming cut 6 bases from V and 7 bases from J; bases unmatched to any gene: 11. This CDR3 region has 15 residues. The CDR3 sequence is CASTPRTGVRNEQFF. The CDR3 DNA follows: TGTGCCAGCACCCCGCGGACAGGGGTTCGGAATGAGCAGTTCTTC.

The rearrangement joins TRBV3-1 (or the pseudogene TRBV3-2) to TRBJ2-1, with TRBD1 matching over 8 bases. Germline loops: CDR1 LGHDT, CDR2 YNNKEL (reference sequence). With 1 base clipped from V and 7 bases from J, the junction kept 3 bases outside the gene matches. The CDR3 covers 14 residues. CDR3 sequence: CASSQGGQANEQFF. As DNA, the CDR3 is TGTGCCAGCAGCCAAGGGGGACAGGCAAATGAGCAGTTCTTC.

The V call is TRBV11-2, the J call TRBJ1-1; no firm D call. V was trimmed by 1 base and J by 2 bases, leaving 8 bases between them. The CDR3 consists of 14 residues. Germline CDR1 and CDR2: SGHAT and FQNNGV. The CDR3 nucleotides read TGTGCCAGCAGCTTAGGTCCGGGTAACACTGAAGCTTTCTTT. Protein sequence: CASSLGPGNTEAFF.